Listed here are 25 T cell receptor beta chains from one sample, sequenced in a study of tissue T cells after allogeneic stem cell transplantation. Assay: immunoSEQ multiplex PCR; the TCRdb copy retains only in-frame clones and omits some. The table has about 48,000 clones, around 73% seen once. Sequencing input: sorted cells pooled from one or two spleens. The receptors originated from a pool of C57BL/6 mice in good health.

This clone came up a few times. The germline and genes are mouse ones. Read coverage stops 1 residue before the CDR3 terminus; the germline J gene supplies the remainder. The rearrangement uses TRBV20 and TRBJ2-3; D unclear. The CDR3 is 12 amino acids. Trimming cost V 2 bases and J 1 base, with 4 bases left between them. The germline V gene has CDR1 GFQATS and CDR2 STVNSAI. This CDR3 reads CGARSRAETLYF. The CDR3 DNA, read in part, is TGTGGTGCTAGGAGCCGTGCAGAAACGCTGTAT.

Concerning this clone itself: Germline and genes: mouse. The read terminates 1 residue before the CDR3 end, so the remaining end is supplied by the germline J gene. The chain links TRBV13-2 to TRBJ2-7; 8 positions match TRBD2. Germline lookup yields CDR1 NNHNN and CDR2 SYGAGS (reference sequence). Trimming removed 0 bases from V and 6 bases from J; junction bases left unmatched: 8. CDR3 size: 15 residues. CDR3 bases read: TGTGCCAGCGGTGATGAGAGGGGGGGCGCGATTGAACAGTAC. Its translation is CASGDERGGAIEQY. The entire CDR3 reads CASGDERGGAIEQYF.

As regards this clone: Germline and genes here are mouse. The read falls 1 residue short of the CDR3 end, and the missing part is taken from the germline J gene. The chain recombines TRBV29 with TRBJ1-1; D gene unclear. The CDR3 sequence is 13 residues long. V dropped 1 base and J dropped 3 bases, with 6 bases sitting between them. The germline CDR1 and CDR2 sequences are MSHET and SYDVDS. The CDR3: CASSLYGDTEVFF. The DNA read from the CDR3 is TGTGCTAGCAGTTTATACGGGGACACAGAAGTCTTC.

About this clone: Germline and genes here are mouse. The CDR3 extends 1 residue past the end of the read, so its final part is completed from the germline J gene. The chain links TRBV26 to TRBJ1-1, with 7 bases lining up with TRBD1. The germline CDR1 and CDR2 sequences are KGHPV and FQNQEV (reference sequence). CDR3 length equals 14 residues. Trimming took 6 bases from V and 1 from J; bases not matched to a gene: 5. CDR3 residues: CASSPGTENTEVFF. CDR3 DNA (partial): TGTGCCAGCAGCCCCGGGACAGAAAACACAGAAGTCTTC.

This clone was seen more than once but under ten times. Genes here carry mouse names. Read data end 1 residue before the CDR3 end; the end is taken from the germline J gene. The chain links TRBV1 to TRBJ2-7; 9 bases match TRBD1. The CDR3 runs 12 residues. V lost 3 bases and J lost 7; bases outside the gene matches: 1. The germline CDR1 and CDR2 sequences are NSQYPW and LRSPGD (reference sequence). This CDR3 reads CTCSADRGEQYF. CDR3 DNA (partial): TGCACCTGCAGTGCGGACAGGGGCGAACAGTAC. The whole variable domain, filled in from reference TRBV1 and TRBJ2-7, reads VTLLEQNPRWRLVPRGQAVNLRCILKNSQYPWMSWYQQDLQKQLQWLFTLRSPGDKEVKSLPGADYLATRVTDTELRLQVANMSQGRTLYCTCSADRGEQYFGPGTRLTVL.

As regards this clone: Gene names denote mouse genes. The CDR3 extends 1 residue past the end of the read, so its final part is completed from the germline J gene. The J gene is TRBJ2-5, the V gene TRBV1; 7 bases line up with TRBD2. Germline assignment: CDR1 NSQYPW and CDR2 LRSPGD (reference sequence). This CDR3 is built from 14 residues. V dropped 3 bases and J dropped 6; count of bases not matched to a gene: 6. The CDR3: CTCSALGVRDTQYF. Partial CDR3 DNA: TGCACCTGCAGTGCGCTGGGGGTCCGGGACACCCAGTAC.

With regard to this clone: The junction differs from germline at one of its ends, possibly a read error. Mouse germline and gene names are used. The CDR3 is cut off 1 residue early in the read; its end comes from the germline J gene. This chain connects TRBV13-2 to TRBJ1-5, with D perhaps matching TRBD1 (5 bases). The CDR3 consists of 16 residues. CDR1 NNHNN and CDR2 SYGAGS come from the germline V gene (reference sequence). CDR3 DNA, as far as it was read: TGTGTCAGCGGTGAGAGACAGATACCTAACAACCAGGCTCCGCTT. This gives the protein CVSGERQIPNNQAPL. The CDR3 in its entirety is CVSGERQIPNNQAPLF.

Remarks on this clone: Each gene name is a mouse one. The CDR3 goes on 1 residue after the read ends, and that part is filled in from the germline J gene. The rearrangement joins TRBV2 to TRBJ1-4; no clear D. This CDR3 region has 15 residues. Trimming stripped 0 bases from V and 0 bases from J, with 5 bases between. Per germline, CDR1 LGHNA and CDR2 YSYQKL. The CDR3 bases that were read are TGTGCCAGCAGCCAAGATGGGCTTTCCAACGAAAGATTATTT. This encodes CASSQDGLSNERLF. The whole CDR3 is CASSQDGLSNERLFF. Full variable domain (rest looked up from reference TRBV2 and TRBJ1-4): DPKIIQKPKYLVAVTGSEKILICEQYLGHNAMYWYRQSAKKPLEFMFSYSYQKLMDNQTASSRFQPQSSKKNHLDLQITALKPDDSATYFCASSQDGLSNERLFFGHGTKLSVL.

Concerning this clone: Gene names denote mouse genes. The read gets to within 1 residue of the CDR3 end, and the germline J gene fills in the rest. The rearrangement uses TRBV17 and TRBJ2-5; 11 bases align to TRBD2. The CDR3 sequence is 16 residues long. The V segment lost 4 bases and the J segment 3 bases; nucleotides outside the gene matches: 6. The germline gives CDR1 MNHDT, CDR2 YYDKIL. The CDR3 spells CASSNYWGGAQDTQYF. CDR3 DNA (partial): TGTGCTAGCAGTAATTACTGGGGGGGCGCACAAGACACCCAGTAC.

Turning to this clone: Here the gene names and germline are mouse. The CDR3 is cut off 1 residue early in the read; its end comes from the germline J gene. The rearrangement uses TRBV17 and TRBJ2-7; D is uncertain. Germline V gene lookup returns CDR1 MNHDT and CDR2 YYDKIL. CDR3 length equals 11 residues. V was clipped by 2 bases and J by 5 bases, with 4 bases between them. The sequenced CDR3 bases are TGTGCTAGCAGTAGAAAGGATGAACAGTAC. Translation: CASSRKDEQY. The whole CDR3 protein reads CASSRKDEQYF.

As for this clone: The genes are named according to mouse. The CDR3 is cut off 1 residue early in the read; its end comes from the germline J gene. The chain combines TRBV31 with TRBJ2-2, with 7 bases matching TRBD1. Germline V lookup: CDR1 GKSSPN, CDR2 SITVG. The CDR3 is 12 residues long. J was trimmed by 6 bases and V by 5 bases; bases with no gene match: 3. CDR3 protein: CAWATGPGQLYF. The DNA read from the CDR3 is TGTGCCTGGGCGACAGGGCCCGGGCAGCTCTAC.

To note about this clone: Genes here carry mouse names. The read stops 1 residue short of the end of the CDR3; the missing end is completed from the germline J gene. The V gene is TRBV31, the J gene TRBJ2-4, with D perhaps being TRBD1 or TRBD2 (5 bases each). The germline V and J ends were trimmed by 3 bases and 0 bases, with 7 bases remaining between them. This CDR3 comprises 13 residues. Germline V gives CDR1 GKSSPN, CDR2 SITVG. CDR3 DNA (partial): TGTGCCTGGAGAGGGGCTAGTCAAAACACCTTGTAC. As protein: CAWRGASQNTLY. The whole CDR3 protein reads CAWRGASQNTLYF. Filled out from reference TRBV31 and TRBJ2-4, the complete variable domain reads AQTIHQWPVAEIKAVGSPLSLGCTIKGKSSPNLYWYWQATGGTLQQLFYSITVGQVESVVQLNLSASRPKDDQFILSTEKLLLSHSGFYLCAWRGASQNTLYFGAGTRLSVL.

As for this clone: Germline and genes: mouse. The read terminates 1 residue ahead of where the CDR3 ends, so the germline J gene completes it. The chain uses TRBV2 and TRBJ1-5, with no clear D. Trimming took off 0 bases at V and 7 bases at J, with 4 bases between the two ends. CDR3 size: 12 residues. Germline CDR1 and CDR2: LGHNA and YSYQKL. The CDR3 loop reads CASSQEHQAPLF. The sequenced part of the CDR3 DNA is TGTGCCAGCAGCCAAGAACATCAGGCTCCGCTT.

With respect to this clone: The germline and genes are mouse ones. The CDR3 extends 1 residue past the end of the read, so its final part is completed from the germline J gene. This chain connects TRBV3 to TRBJ2-7; D possibly uses TRBD1 or TRBD2 (5 bases each). Germline CDR1 is SNHLY and CDR2 is FYNGKV (reference sequence). Trimming took 0 bases from V and 0 from J, leaving 6 bases between them. This CDR3 comprises 14 residues. Incomplete CDR3 DNA: TGTGCCAGCAGCTTAGCCGGGGGCTCCTATGAACAGTAC. Protein: CASSLAGGSYEQY. The complete CDR3 sequence is CASSLAGGSYEQYF. The full variable domain, its missing parts supplied by reference TRBV3 and TRBJ2-7, is GPKVLQIPSHQIIDMGQMVTLNCDPVSNHLYFYWYKQILGQQMEFLVNFYNGKVMEKSKLFKDQFSVERPDGSYFTLKIQPTALEDSAVYFCASSLAGGSYEQYFGPGTRLTVL.

In the case of this clone: Genes and germline are mouse. CDR3 sequence reads: CASGATGGYEQYF. CDR3 DNA, as far as it was read: TGTGCCAGCGGTGCGACAGGGGGCTATGAACAGTAC. This chain joins TRBV13-2 and TRBJ2-7; 9 bases are a match to TRBD1. With the read ending 1 residue before the CDR3 end, the germline J gene is used to fill in that end. Germline trimming cut 3 bases from V and 3 bases from J; bases unmatched to any gene: 1. CDR3 length: 13 residues. The germline V gene has CDR1 NNHNN and CDR2 SYGAGS (reference sequence).

On this clone itself: Gene names follow the mouse nomenclature. The CDR3 goes on 1 residue after the read ends, and that part is filled in from the germline J gene. The genes are TRBV3 and TRBJ2-5, with TRBD2 matching over 11 bases. V lost 5 bases to trimming and J lost 3 bases; unmatched junction nucleotides: 4. This CDR3 is 15 amino acids long. Germline CDR1 is SNHLY and CDR2 is FYNGKV (reference sequence). The DNA read from the CDR3 is TGTGCCAGCAGCCCCAGACTGGGGGGGCAAGACACCCAGTAC. This codes for CASSPRLGGQDTQY. The complete CDR3 sequence is CASSPRLGGQDTQYF.

Worth noting for this clone: Gene and germline names: mouse. The read ends 1 residue before the CDR3 terminus; that terminus is restored from the germline J gene. The V and J genes are TRBV31 and TRBJ2-4, with TRBD2 as a possible D gene (6 bases). Trimming removed 0 bases at V and 3 bases at J, with 7 bases between. The CDR3 is 13 residues long. Germline lookup yields CDR1 GKSSPN and CDR2 SITVG. The sequenced CDR3 bases are TGTGCCTGGAGTCTCCTGGGGCAAAACACCTTGTAC. It encodes CAWSLLGQNTLY. The CDR3 in full is CAWSLLGQNTLYF.

Comment on this clone: Gene names follow the mouse nomenclature. The CDR3 sequence is CASSFGESNSDYTF. The CDR3 DNA, read in part, is TGTGCAAGCAGCTTTGGGGAGTCAAACTCCGACTACACC. The genes are TRBV16 and TRBJ1-2, with D unresolved. The DNA ends 1 residue before the CDR3 does, and the rest of the CDR3 is filled in from the germline J gene. Germline CDR1 and CDR2: SGHSA and FRNQAP. This CDR3 has 14 amino acids. V gave up 3 bases and J gave up 0 bases, with 8 bases separating them.

Comments on this clone: The gene names given are mouse names. The sequenced fragment ends 1 residue before the CDR3 boundary, so the rest is inferred from the germline J gene. V usage is TRBV31 and J usage is TRBJ2-3, with D perhaps matching TRBD1 or TRBD2 (5 bases each). V gave up 1 base and J gave up 0 bases, with 8 bases separating them. Germline lookup yields CDR1 GKSSPN and CDR2 SITVG. The CDR3 is 14 amino acids. CDR3 DNA (partial): TGTGCCTGGAGTCCGGGGGTGAGTGCAGAAACGCTGTAT. Its translation: CAWSPGVSAETLY. The full CDR3 protein is CAWSPGVSAETLYF.

Comments on this clone: Here the gene names and germline are mouse. The CDR3 end falls 1 residue outside the read, so it is completed with the germline J gene. V and J are TRBV12-2 and TRBJ2-5, with no clear D. Germline V gene sequence: CDR1 SGHLS, CDR2 HYDKME. V lost 0 bases to trimming and J lost 0 bases, with 12 bases between them. This CDR3 comprises 16 residues. CDR3 amino acids: CASSLEGISNQDTQYF. The DNA read from the CDR3 is TGTGCCAGCTCTCTCGAAGGGATCTCTAACCAAGACACCCAGTAC.

A few counts support this clone. Gene names follow the mouse nomenclature. The read stops 1 residue short of the end of the CDR3; the missing end is completed from the germline J gene. This chain uses TRBV15 with TRBJ2-1; 9 bases line up with TRBD2. Trimming cost V 6 bases and J 2 bases; bases outside gene matches: 2. Germline V gives CDR1 SGHND, CDR2 FRSKSL. The CDR3 consists of 14 residues. The CDR3 protein is CASSLGGDYAEQFF. CDR3 DNA (partial): TGTGCCAGCAGCCTGGGGGGGGACTATGCTGAGCAGTTC.

Points on this clone: Mouse names are used for the genes. The read stops 1 residue short of the end of the CDR3; the missing end is completed from the germline J gene. The J gene is TRBJ2-2, the V gene TRBV13-1; D unresolved. CDR1 is NSHNY, CDR2 SYGAGN, per germline. The V and J ends lost 0 bases and 0 bases respectively, with 3 bases between them. CDR3 length: 14 residues. CDR3 DNA, as far as it was read: TGTGCCAGCAGTGATGGCGCAAACACCGGGCAGCTCTAC. It translates to CASSDGANTGQLY. The whole CDR3 reads CASSDGANTGQLYF.

Details on this clone: The gene names here belong to mouse. The read ends 1 residue shy of where the CDR3 ends; the end is completed using the germline J gene. The sample holds other DNA sequences that translate to the same CDR3. This chain links TRBV13-2 with TRBJ2-7, with TRBD2 identical over 12 bases. J gave up 7 bases and V 3 bases, and 8 bases lay outside the gene matches. Germline CDR1 is NNHNN and CDR2 is SYGAGS (reference sequence). This CDR3 is built from 15 residues. CDR3 region: CASGGDWGGADEQYF. The CDR3 bases that were read are TGTGCCAGCGGTGGAGACTGGGGGGGCGCTGACGAACAGTAC.

Points on this clone: Any gene name here is a mouse gene name. The CDR3 bases that were read are TGTGCCTGGAGTCTAGGGGGCGCTGGAAATACGCTCTAT. Translating gives CAWSLGGAGNTLY. The complete CDR3 reads CAWSLGGAGNTLYF. V is TRBV31 and J is TRBJ1-3; 7 bases fit TRBD1. The sequenced fragment ends 1 residue before the CDR3 boundary, so the rest is inferred from the germline J gene. The germline CDR1 and CDR2 sequences are GKSSPN and SITVG. The V and J ends lost 0 bases and 2 bases, in that order; junction bases with no gene match: 1. The CDR3 is made up of 14 amino acids.

This clone was seen a handful of times. Gene names and germline match the mouse. This chain's CDR3 is CASSQVGAGNTLYF. Partial CDR3 DNA: TGTGCCAGCAGCCAAGTAGGGGCTGGAAATACGCTCTAT. The chain joins TRBV5 to TRBJ1-3; the D gene is possibly TRBD1 (5 bases). The CDR3 is cut off 1 residue early in the read; its end comes from the germline J gene. The CDR3 spans 14 residues. The V and J ends lost 1 base and 2 bases respectively, with 6 bases between them. Germline-derived CDR1 and CDR2 are LGHNA and YNLKQL (reference sequence).